These 26 T cell receptor beta chains were all obtained from the same sample, sequenced in a study of Ad26.COV2.S vaccination and SARS-CoV-2 variants. Assay used: immunoSEQ multiplex PCR; TCRdb lists only in-frame clones, some missing. The repertoire holds 440,000 or so clones, around 90% seen once, with 4.3% in the top ten. Treatment described: some 19 received Ad26.COV2.S at low or high dose, single or two shots; 5 received placebo; per-sample allocation not given. Collection of the samples took place on day 63 after the first injection of vaccine or placebo. The input for sequencing was peripheral blood, taken in a trial of Ad26.COV2.S vaccine versus placebo. These receptors all stem from a person between 18 and 65 years old who received the Ad26.COV2.S COVID-19 vaccine or a placebo.

V usage is TRBV6-5 and J usage is TRBJ2-5, with D possibly matching TRBD1 (6 bases). This CDR3 has 15 amino acids. V was shortened by 2 bases and J by 7 bases, with 17 bases between the two germline ends. Germline CDR1 reads MNHEY; CDR2 reads SVGAGI. The CDR3, as DNA: TGTGCCAGCAGTTACGAACAGGGTAGTCCGGGGACCCAGTACTTC. This encodes CASSYEQGSPGTQYF.

The rearrangement links TRBV7-9 to TRBJ1-3, with 8 positions matching TRBD1. The CDR3 loop spans 16 amino acids. Germline V gene lookup returns CDR1 SEHNR and CDR2 FQNEAQ (reference sequence). V lost 1 base, J lost 0 bases, and 2 bases stayed unmatched. CDR3 coding DNA: TGTGCCAGCAGCTTAGGACAGGGGAACTCTGGAAACACCATATATTTT. This codes for CASSLGQGNSGNTIYF.

The chain has TRBV7-2 and TRBJ1-2; TRBD1 might be the D (5 bases). The length of the CDR3 is 13 residues. Trimming stripped 7 bases from V and 4 bases from J, with 13 bases between. Germline CDR1 and CDR2: SGHTA and FQGNSA. Here the CDR3 DNA reads TGTGCCAGCACGGGGGTACGAGGCTATGGCTACACCTTC. The encoded protein is CASTGVRGYGYTF.

The CDR3 sequence is CASANAPGTDTQYF. The CDR3 DNA follows: TGTGCCAGCGCCAACGCCCCCGGAACAGATACGCAGTATTTT. The chain has TRBV7-2 and TRBJ2-3; the D is unclear. Trimming took off 8 bases at V and 3 bases at J, with 15 bases between the two ends. Germline V CDR1 and CDR2: SGHTA, FQGNSA. The CDR3 sequence is 14 residues long.

The chain has TRBV6-1 and TRBJ2-3; D unclear. Germline V CDR1 and CDR2: MNHNS, SASEGT. Trimming left V 1 base short and J 4 bases short, with 12 bases between. The CDR3 consists of 15 residues. CDR3 DNA sequence: TGTGCCAGCAGTGAAGATGGTTGGGGATCAGATACGCAGTATTTT. As protein: CASSEDGWGSDTQYF.

The chain combines TRBV5-1 with TRBJ1-4; D is uncertain. The CDR3 spans 13 residues. CDR1 SGHRS and CDR2 YFSETQ come from the germline V gene. V lost 0 bases and J 8 bases, leaving 8 bases between the germline ends. The chain's CDR3 is CASSLGREEKLFF. CDR3 nucleotide sequence: TGCGCCAGCAGCTTGGGGCGGGAAGAAAAACTGTTTTTT.

The chain carries TRBV4-2 and TRBJ2-7; a weak D match, TRBD1 (8 bases). From germline, CDR1 is LGHNA and CDR2 YNFKEQ. Deletions cut 4 bases from V and 4 bases from J, with 14 bases between. CDR3 length equals 14 residues. The CDR3 spells CASSPDRGGYEQYF. CDR3 DNA sequence: TGTGCCAGCAGCCCCGACAGGGGAGGGTACGAGCAGTACTTC.

This CDR3 reads CASGLGAAYNEQFF. The DNA for the CDR3 is TGTGCTAGTGGTTTGGGGGCGGCGTACAATGAGCAGTTCTTC. This chain uses TRBV12-5 with TRBJ2-1; D gene ambiguous. Trimming shortened V by 1 base and J by 4 bases, and 8 bases separated the two germline ends. The germline V gene has CDR1 LGHNT and CDR2 FRNRAP. The CDR3 length is 14 residues. The complete variable domain, with remaining parts taken from reference TRBV12-5 and TRBJ2-1, reads DARVTQTPRHKVTEMGQEVTMRCQPILGHNTVFWYRQTMMQGLELLAYFRNRAPLDDSGMPKDRFSAEMPDATLATLKIQPSEPRDSAVYFCASGLGAAYNEQFFGPGTRLTVL.

The chain joins TRBV4-1 to TRBJ1-2, with TRBD1 identical over 12 bases. The CDR3 totals 17 residues. V lost 3 bases and J lost 4; bases outside the gene matches: 9. Germline V gives CDR1 MGHRA, CDR2 YSYEKL. CDR3 DNA: TGCGCCAGCAGCCAGGGGGGACAGGGGGCTCAGAGCTATGGCTACACCTTC. This sequence encodes CASSQGGQGAQSYGYTF.

The chain recombines TRBV28 with TRBJ2-2; D not certain. Germline values: CDR1 MDHEN, CDR2 SYDVKM. This CDR3 spans 13 amino acids. V lost 2 bases and J lost 4, with 5 bases in between. Here the CDR3 DNA reads TGTGCCAGCAGTTTAATTATCACCGGGGAGCTGTTTTTT. Amino acid sequence: CASSLIITGELFF. The full variable domain, rest sourced from reference TRBV28 and TRBJ2-2, is DVKVTQSSRYLVKRTGEKVFLECVQDMDHENMFWYRQDPGLGLRLIYFSYDVKMKEKGDIPEGYSVSREKKERFSLILESASTNQTSMYLCASSLIITGELFFGEGSRLTVL.

The chain employs TRBV4-1 and TRBJ2-5; the D gene is possibly TRBD2 (7 bases). The germline CDR1 and CDR2 sequences are MGHRA and YSYEKL. The V gene lost 1 base and the J gene lost 5 bases, with 17 bases spanning the gap. The CDR3 covers 16 residues. The CDR3 sequence is CASSQGRGGGGETQYF. CDR3 nucleotides: TGCGCCAGCAGCCAAGGCAGGGGAGGGGGTGGCGAGACCCAGTACTTC.

CDR3 protein: CASSVDPGRMNTEAFF. The CDR3 DNA reads as TGTGCCAGCAGCGTAGATCCAGGGCGAATGAACACTGAAGCTTTCTTT. V is TRBV9 and J is TRBJ1-1; D may be TRBD1 (5 bases). Trimming stripped 0 bases from V and 0 bases from J, with 12 bases between. There are 16 residues in the CDR3. Per germline, CDR1 SGDLS and CDR2 YYNGEE.

This chain links TRBV3-1 (or the pseudogene TRBV3-2) with TRBJ1-1; no reliable D call. This CDR3 region has 11 residues. Looked up from germline, CDR1 is LGHDT and CDR2 is YNNKEL (reference sequence). V lost 1 base and J 10 bases, leaving 7 bases between the germline ends. The CDR3 DNA follows: TGTGCCAGCAGCCAAGGGGGAAGAGCTTTCTTT. Translating it yields CASSQGGRAFF.

The genes are TRBV3-1 (or the pseudogene TRBV3-2) and TRBJ2-1; tentative D call: TRBD2 (6 bases). The ends were cut back, 5 bases at V and 15 bases at J, with 14 bases in the middle. CDR1 and CDR2 (germline): LGHDT, YNNKEL (reference sequence). The CDR3 loop spans 11 amino acids. CDR3 in amino acids: CASSSPGRWFF. The CDR3 DNA is TGTGCCAGCAGCTCCCCAGGGAGGTGGTTCTTC.

CDR3 in amino acids: CASSLLAIYNEQFF. The CDR3, as DNA: TGTGCCAGCAGCTTATTAGCGATCTACAATGAGCAGTTCTTC. The chain combines TRBV7-2 with TRBJ2-1, with TRBD2 as a possible D gene (5 bases). CDR3 size: 14 residues. Per germline, CDR1 SGHTA and CDR2 FQGNSA. V lost 2 bases, J lost 3 bases, and 8 bases lay in between.

The rearrangement uses TRBV7-2 and TRBJ2-5; D remains unclear. The V and J ends lost 3 bases and 5 bases respectively, with 7 bases between them. The CDR3 length is 12 residues. CDR1 and CDR2 from the germline V gene are SGHTA and FQGNSA. The CDR3 bases are TGTGCCAGCAGCTTCGAGAGGGAGACCCAGTACTTC. Its translation is CASSFERETQYF.

The chain recombines TRBV5-8 with TRBJ1-5, with TRBD1 as a possible D gene (5 bases). Germline CDR1 SGHTS, CDR2 YDEGEE. The germline V and J ends were trimmed by 3 bases and 11 bases, with 21 bases remaining between them. The CDR3 contains 15 residues. DNA of the CDR3: TGTGCCAGCAGCTCAAGGCCGGCAGTATCAGGGACCCAGCATTTT. Amino acids: CASSSRPAVSGTQHF.

The chain employs TRBV3-1 (or the pseudogene TRBV3-2) and TRBJ2-3; 11 bases fit TRBD2. The V gene's germline CDR1 is LGHDT and CDR2 YNNKEL (reference sequence). The J segment lost 1 base and the V segment lost 4 bases, leaving 10 bases of the junction unmatched. This CDR3 comprises 18 residues. This CDR3 reads CASSRTLAGDSRTDTQYF. Here the CDR3 DNA reads TGTGCCAGCAGCCGCACACTAGCGGGAGATAGTCGCACAGATACGCAGTATTTT.

The V call is TRBV6-6, the J call TRBJ1-2; 10 bases match TRBD1. This CDR3 comprises 15 residues. Trimming at V came to 2 bases and at J to 6 bases, leaving 6 bases not matched to a gene. CDR1 and CDR2 (germline): MNHNY, SVGAGI (reference sequence). The CDR3 loop is CASSYPGQGKNGYTF. The CDR3 bases are TGTGCCAGCAGTTACCCGGGACAGGGGAAAAATGGCTACACCTTC.

The rearrangement uses TRBV11-2 and TRBJ2-7; no firm D call. CDR3 length: 15 amino acids. Germline loops: CDR1 SGHAT, CDR2 FQNNGV. Trimming took off 1 base at V and 2 bases at J, with 12 bases between the two ends. The CDR3 sequence: CASSLVGTSTYEQYF. The CDR3 DNA follows: TGTGCCAGCAGCTTAGTAGGCACCTCAACCTACGAGCAGTACTTC.

This chain links TRBV2 with TRBJ2-1; 10 bases align to TRBD2. V gave up 4 bases and J gave up 4 bases; unmatched junction bases: 7. Germline CDR1 reads SNHLY; CDR2 reads FYNNEI. This CDR3 spans 16 amino acids. CDR3 sequence (DNA): TGTGCCAGCAGTGTATCTCTAGCGGGGGTATACAATGAGCAGTTCTTC. Protein: CASSVSLAGVYNEQFF.

The chain employs TRBV27 and TRBJ2-4, with 9 bases that match TRBD1. The length of the CDR3 is 14 residues. Trimming took 5 bases from V and 7 from J; bases not matched to a gene: 6. Germline CDR1 reads MNHEY; CDR2 reads SMNVEV (reference sequence). The CDR3 DNA is TGTGCCAGCAGTCCCACAGGGGGCGTCAACATTCAGTACTTC. As protein: CASSPTGGVNIQYF.

This rearrangement joins TRBV9 to TRBJ2-5; D possibly corresponds to TRBD2 (6 bases). The V end lost 5 bases, the J end lost 0 bases, and 14 bases lay between the germline ends. Germline assignment: CDR1 SGDLS and CDR2 YYNGEE. CDR3 size: 15 residues. In DNA form, the CDR3 reads TGTGCCAGCAGTGTTAGCGGATTATACCAAGAGACCCAGTACTTC. Translating gives CASSVSGLYQETQYF.

This chain joins TRBV18 and TRBJ2-3; D uncertain. Germline assignment: CDR1 KGHSH and CDR2 LQKENI. The V and J ends lost 2 bases and 10 bases respectively, with 13 bases between them. The CDR3 consists of 13 residues. CDR3 nucleotide sequence: TGTGCCAGCTCACCATCGGCCCCCTCGGCGCAGTATTTT. It specifies CASSPSAPSAQYF.

The rearrangement links TRBV25-1 to TRBJ2-5; D possibly corresponds to TRBD1 (5 bases). Deletions cut 3 bases from V and 6 bases from J, with 11 bases between. In germline, CDR1 is MGHDK, CDR2 SYGVNS. This CDR3 is built from 13 residues. CDR3 loop: CASSDPRGQTQYF. CDR3 in DNA: TGTGCCAGCAGTGACCCTAGGGGTCAGACCCAGTACTTC.

The chain is built from TRBV29-1 and TRBJ2-3, with 10 bases identical to TRBD1. V shed 6 bases and J 2 bases; nucleotides not matched to a gene: 5. Germline V CDR1 and CDR2: SQVTM, ANQGSEA. The CDR3 consists of 14 residues. The CDR3 DNA reads as TGCAGCGTCGGTGACAGGGGGCACACAGATACGCAGTATTTT. It specifies CSVGDRGHTDTQYF.